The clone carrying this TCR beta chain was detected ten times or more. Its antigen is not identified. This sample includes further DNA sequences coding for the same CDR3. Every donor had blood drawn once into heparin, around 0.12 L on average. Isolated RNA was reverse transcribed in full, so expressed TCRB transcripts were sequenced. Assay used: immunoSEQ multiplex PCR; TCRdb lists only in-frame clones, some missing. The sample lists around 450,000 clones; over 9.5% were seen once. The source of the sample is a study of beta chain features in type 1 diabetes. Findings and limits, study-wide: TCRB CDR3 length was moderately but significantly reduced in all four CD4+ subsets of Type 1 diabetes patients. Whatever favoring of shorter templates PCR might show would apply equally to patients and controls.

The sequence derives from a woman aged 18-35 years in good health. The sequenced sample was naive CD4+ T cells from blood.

CDR3 coding DNA: TGTGCCAGCAGCTTACAGGGCTACGAGCAGTACTTC. It encodes CASSLQGYEQYF. The rearrangement uses TRBV7-2 and TRBJ2-7, with D tentatively TRBD1 (5 bases). CDR3 length: 12 amino acids. The V end was cut by 2 bases, the J end by 3 bases, with 5 bases between. Germline V gene data show CDR1 as SGHTA and CDR2 as FQGNSA.